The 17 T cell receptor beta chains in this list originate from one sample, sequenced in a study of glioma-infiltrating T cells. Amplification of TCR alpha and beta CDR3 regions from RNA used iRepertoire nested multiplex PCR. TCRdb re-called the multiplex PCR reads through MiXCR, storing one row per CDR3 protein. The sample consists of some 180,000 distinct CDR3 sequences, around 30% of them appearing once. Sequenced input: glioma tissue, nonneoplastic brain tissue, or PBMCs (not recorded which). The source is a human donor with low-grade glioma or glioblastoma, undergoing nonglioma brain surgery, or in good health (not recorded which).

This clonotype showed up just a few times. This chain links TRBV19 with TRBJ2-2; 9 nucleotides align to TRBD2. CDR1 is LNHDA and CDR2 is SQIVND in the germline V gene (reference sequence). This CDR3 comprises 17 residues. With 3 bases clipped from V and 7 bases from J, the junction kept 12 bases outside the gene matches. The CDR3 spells CASSISSGITSSGELFF. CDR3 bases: TGTGCCAGTAGTATTTCTAGCGGGATAACTTCGAGCGGGGAGCTGTTTTTT.

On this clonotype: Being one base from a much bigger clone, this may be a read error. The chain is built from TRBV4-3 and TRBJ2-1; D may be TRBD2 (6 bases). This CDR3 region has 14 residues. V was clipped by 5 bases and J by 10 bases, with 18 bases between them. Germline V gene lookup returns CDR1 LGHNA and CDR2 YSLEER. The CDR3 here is CASSSRRESYEQFF. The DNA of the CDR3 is TGCGCCAGCAGCTCCCGGAGGGAGTCATACGAGCAGTTCTTC.

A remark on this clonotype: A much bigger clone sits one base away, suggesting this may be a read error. In DNA, the CDR3 is TGTGCCAGCAGCCGGACGTCAGGTGAGCAGTTCTTC. Its translation: CASSRTSGEQFF. The chain uses TRBV7-9 and TRBJ2-1; D is ambiguous. The germline V gene encodes CDR1 SEHNR and CDR2 FQNEAQ (reference sequence). Trimming pared 5 bases from V and 9 bases from J, leaving 11 bases between. This CDR3 region has 12 residues.

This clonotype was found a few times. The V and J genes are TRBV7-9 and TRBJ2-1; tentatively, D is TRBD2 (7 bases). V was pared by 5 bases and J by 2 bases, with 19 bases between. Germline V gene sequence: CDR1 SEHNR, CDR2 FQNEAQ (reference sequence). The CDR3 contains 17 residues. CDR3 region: CASSRLGGADTYNEQFF. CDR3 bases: TGTGCCAGCAGCCGCCTTGGGGGGGCTGATACCTACAATGAGCAGTTCTTC.

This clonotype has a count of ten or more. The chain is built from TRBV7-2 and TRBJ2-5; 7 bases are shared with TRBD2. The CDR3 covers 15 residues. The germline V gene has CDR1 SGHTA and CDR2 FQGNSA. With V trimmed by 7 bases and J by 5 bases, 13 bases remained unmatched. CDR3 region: CASTLGGGSGETQYF. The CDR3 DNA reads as TGTGCCAGCACCCTGGGGGGGGGGTCCGGGGAGACCCAGTACTTC.

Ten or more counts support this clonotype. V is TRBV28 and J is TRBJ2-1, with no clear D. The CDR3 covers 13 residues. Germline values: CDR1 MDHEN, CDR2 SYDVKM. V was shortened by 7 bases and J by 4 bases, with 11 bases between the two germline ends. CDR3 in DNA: TGTGCCAGCATGCTAGTGAGTTACAATGAGCAGTTCTTC. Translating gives CASMLVSYNEQFF.

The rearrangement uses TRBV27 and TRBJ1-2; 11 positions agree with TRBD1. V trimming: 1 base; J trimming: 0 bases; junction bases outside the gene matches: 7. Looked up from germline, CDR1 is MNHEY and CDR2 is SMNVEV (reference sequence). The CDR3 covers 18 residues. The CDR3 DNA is TGTGCCAGCAGTTTATACTCCCGGACAGGGGGCCCTAACTATGGCTACACCTTC. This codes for CASSLYSRTGGPNYGYTF.

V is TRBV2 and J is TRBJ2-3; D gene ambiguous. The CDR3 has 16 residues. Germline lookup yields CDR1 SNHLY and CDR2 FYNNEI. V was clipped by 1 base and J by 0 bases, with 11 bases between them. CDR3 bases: TGTGCCAGCAGTGAAGATGTAGCAACTAGCACAGATACGCAGTATTTT. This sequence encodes CASSEDVATSTDTQYF.

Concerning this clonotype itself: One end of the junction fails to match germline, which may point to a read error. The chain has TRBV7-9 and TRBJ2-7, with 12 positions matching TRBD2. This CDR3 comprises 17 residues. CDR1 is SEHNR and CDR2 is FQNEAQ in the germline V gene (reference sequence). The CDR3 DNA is TGTGCCAGCAACTTAGCCGCCGGACTAGCGGGAAGCTACGAGCAGTACTTC. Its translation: CASNLAAGLAGSYEQYF.

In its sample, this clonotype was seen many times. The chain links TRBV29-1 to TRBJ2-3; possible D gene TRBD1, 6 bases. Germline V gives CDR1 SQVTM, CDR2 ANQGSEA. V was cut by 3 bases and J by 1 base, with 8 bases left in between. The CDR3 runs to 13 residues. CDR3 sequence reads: CSVDNRGTDTQYF. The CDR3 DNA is TGCAGCGTTGATAACAGGGGCACAGATACGCAGTATTTT.

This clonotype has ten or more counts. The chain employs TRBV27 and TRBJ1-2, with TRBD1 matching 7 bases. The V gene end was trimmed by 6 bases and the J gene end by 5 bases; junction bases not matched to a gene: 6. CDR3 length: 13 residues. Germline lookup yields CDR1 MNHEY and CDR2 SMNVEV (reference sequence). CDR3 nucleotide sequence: TGTGCCAGCAGCATAGACAGGGCATATGGCTACACCTTC. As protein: CASSIDRAYGYTF.

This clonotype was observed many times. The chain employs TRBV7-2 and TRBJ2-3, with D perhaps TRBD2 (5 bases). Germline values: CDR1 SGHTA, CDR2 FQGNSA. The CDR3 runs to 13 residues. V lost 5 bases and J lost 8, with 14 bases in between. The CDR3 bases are TGTGCCAGCAGCCCCAGCGGTCCGGTTACGCAGTATTTT. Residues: CASSPSGPVTQYF. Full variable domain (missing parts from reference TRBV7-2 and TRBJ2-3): GAGVSQSPSNKVTEKGKDVELRCDPISGHTALYWYRQSLGQGLEFLIYFQGNSAPDKSGLPSDRFSAERTGGSVSTLTIQRTQQEDSAVYLCASSPSGPVTQYFGPGTRLTVL.

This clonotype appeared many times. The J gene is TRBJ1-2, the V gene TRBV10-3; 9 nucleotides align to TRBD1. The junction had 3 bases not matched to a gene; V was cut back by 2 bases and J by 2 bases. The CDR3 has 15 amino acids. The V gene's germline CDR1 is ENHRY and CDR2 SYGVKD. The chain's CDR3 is CAISEGQGRNYGYTF. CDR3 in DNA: TGTGCCATCAGTGAGGGACAGGGGAGGAACTATGGCTACACCTTC.

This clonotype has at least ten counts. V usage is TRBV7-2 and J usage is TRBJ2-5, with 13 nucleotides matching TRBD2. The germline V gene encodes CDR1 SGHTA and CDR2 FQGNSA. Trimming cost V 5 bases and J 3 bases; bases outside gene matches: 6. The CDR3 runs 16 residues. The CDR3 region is CASSPGTSGTKETQYF. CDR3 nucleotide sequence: TGTGCCAGCAGCCCCGGGACTAGCGGGACGAAAGAGACCCAGTACTTC. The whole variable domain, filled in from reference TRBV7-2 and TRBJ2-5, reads GAGVSQSPSNKVTEKGKDVELRCDPISGHTALYWYRQSLGQGLEFLIYFQGNSAPDKSGLPSDRFSAERTGGSVSTLTIQRTQQEDSAVYLCASSPGTSGTKETQYFGPGTRLLVL.

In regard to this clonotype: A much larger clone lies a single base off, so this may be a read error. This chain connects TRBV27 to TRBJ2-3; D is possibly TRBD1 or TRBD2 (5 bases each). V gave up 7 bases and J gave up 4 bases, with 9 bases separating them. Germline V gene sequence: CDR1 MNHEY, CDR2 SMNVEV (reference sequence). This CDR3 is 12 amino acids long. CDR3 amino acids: CASMGEPDTQYF. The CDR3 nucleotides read TGTGCCAGCATGGGGGAACCAGATACGCAGTATTTT.

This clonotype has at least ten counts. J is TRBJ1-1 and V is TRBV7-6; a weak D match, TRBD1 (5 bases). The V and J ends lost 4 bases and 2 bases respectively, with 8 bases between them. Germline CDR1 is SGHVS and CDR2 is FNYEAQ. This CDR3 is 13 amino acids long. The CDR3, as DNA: TGTGCCAGCAGCTCGGACACAAACACTGAAGCTTTCTTT. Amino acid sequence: CASSSDTNTEAFF.

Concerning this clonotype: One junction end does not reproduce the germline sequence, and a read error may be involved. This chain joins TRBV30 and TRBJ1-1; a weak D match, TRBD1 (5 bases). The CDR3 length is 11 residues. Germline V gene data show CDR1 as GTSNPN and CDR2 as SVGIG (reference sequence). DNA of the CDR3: TGTGCCTCACAGGAGAACAGTGAAGCTTTCTTT. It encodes CASQENSEAFF.